The 27 T cell receptor beta chains given below trace back to one sample, sequenced in a study of shared clonotypes between healthy human individuals. Positively selected for CCR7, the CD45RO-negative cells used as naive CD8 cells excluded terminally differentiated effector memory CD45RA+ cells. Profiled with immunoSEQ multiplex PCR; TCRdb holds only in-frame clones, not every one. The table shows some 2 million clones, with about 95% occurring only once. Sequencing was carried out using naive CD8+ T cells sorted from blood. Receptor source: a man between 18 and 35 years old in good health.

The chain couples TRBV13 to TRBJ2-7, with a possible D match to TRBD1 (7 bases). CDR1 is PRHDT and CDR2 is FYEKMQ in the germline V gene (reference sequence). Trimming left V 4 bases short and J 2 bases short, with 12 bases between. The CDR3 length is 14 residues. The CDR3, as DNA: TGTGCCAGCAGCTCGGGGGACAGAACCTACGAGCAGTACTTC. It codes for CASSSGDRTYEQYF.

This chain links TRBV30 with TRBJ1-3; D gene ambiguous. The germline gives CDR1 GTSNPN, CDR2 SVGIG (reference sequence). V dropped 5 bases and J dropped 0 bases, with 11 bases sitting between them. The CDR3 length is 14 residues. CDR3 in DNA: TGTGCCTGGGGAGGACGGCACTCTGGAAACACCATATATTTT. As protein: CAWGGRHSGNTIYF. Full variable domain (remainder filled in from reference TRBV30 and TRBJ1-3): SQTIHQWPATLVQPVGSPLSLECTVEGTSNPNLYWYRQAAGRGLQLLFYSVGIGQISSEVPQNLSASRPQDRQFILSSKKLLLSDSGFYLCAWGGRHSGNTIYFGEGSWLTVV.

The chain has TRBV6-6 and TRBJ1-4; D gene unclear. The germline CDR1 and CDR2 sequences are MNHNY and SVGAGI (reference sequence). Trimming shortened V by 2 bases and J by 3 bases, and 10 bases separated the two germline ends. The CDR3 runs to 15 residues. CDR3 sequence: CASSYVHRANEKLFF. For the CDR3, the DNA is TGTGCCAGCAGTTACGTTCACAGAGCTAATGAAAAACTGTTTTTT.

V gene TRBV11-1 combines with J gene TRBJ2-7; the D is unclear. Germline V gene lookup returns CDR1 SGHAT and CDR2 FQDESV (reference sequence). The CDR3 totals 16 residues. With 1 base removed from V and 7 bases from J, the gap between germline ends came to 20 bases. CDR3 region: CASSLDWVLYPEEQYF. For the CDR3, the DNA is TGTGCCAGCAGCTTAGATTGGGTGCTGTATCCGGAAGAGCAGTACTTC.

The chain joins TRBV30 to TRBJ1-3, with D possibly TRBD1 on 6 matching bases. Deletions cut 4 bases from V and 0 bases from J, with 7 bases between. The CDR3 runs to 13 residues. Germline values: CDR1 GTSNPN, CDR2 SVGIG (reference sequence). In nucleotides, the CDR3 is TGTGCCTGGACGGACAGCTCTGGAAACACCATATATTTT. Residues: CAWTDSSGNTIYF.

This rearrangement joins TRBV19 to TRBJ1-5, with D maybe TRBD1 (6 bases). Trimming left V 3 bases short and J 6 bases short, with 15 bases between. CDR1 and CDR2 from the germline V gene are LNHDA and SQIVND (reference sequence). The CDR3 has 15 residues. CDR3 nucleotides: TGTGCCAGTAGTATTAGATCAGGGGCGAGTCAGCCCCAGCATTTT. It specifies CASSIRSGASQPQHF.

This rearrangement joins TRBV6-5 to TRBJ2-5; D might be TRBD2 (7 bases). The V end lost 6 bases, the J end lost 5 bases, and 16 bases lay between the germline ends. The CDR3 consists of 14 residues. Germline-derived CDR1 and CDR2 are MNHEY and SVGAGI. This chain's CDR3 is CASSLGGGLETQYF. Here the CDR3 DNA reads TGTGCCAGCAGCTTGGGGGGGGGCCTGGAGACCCAGTACTTC.

This clone showed up just a few times. This chain joins TRBV10-3 and TRBJ1-3; no definite D call. This CDR3 contains 12 residues. Germline values: CDR1 ENHRY, CDR2 SYGVKD. The V end was cut by 0 bases, the J end by 3 bases, with 0 bases between. The CDR3 sequence: CAISESGNTIYF. The CDR3 DNA is TGTGCCATCAGTGAGTCTGGAAACACCATATATTTT.

The chain joins TRBV6-5 to TRBJ1-1, with D unclear. This CDR3 has 13 amino acids. Germline V CDR1 and CDR2: MNHEY, SVGAGI. Trimming cost V 6 bases and J 1 base, with 9 bases left between them. The CDR3 loop is CASSLDGNTEAFF. The CDR3 nucleotides are TGTGCCAGCAGCCTCGACGGGAACACTGAAGCTTTCTTT.

V is TRBV28 and J is TRBJ1-5; D not resolved. The V end was cut by 3 bases, the J end by 7 bases, with 19 bases between. The CDR3 consists of 16 residues. In germline, CDR1 is MDHEN, CDR2 SYDVKM. Written as DNA, the CDR3 is TGTGCCAGCAGTTTGCCCAATTCTCCACAGAAACAGCCCCAGCATTTT. Its translation is CASSLPNSPQKQPQHF.

On this clone itself: The same CDR3 arises from other DNA sequences in this sample as well. The J gene is TRBJ2-7, the V gene TRBV19; tentative D call: TRBD1 (5 bases). The germline CDR1 and CDR2 sequences are LNHDA and SQIVND (reference sequence). The V and J ends lost 5 bases and 0 bases respectively, with 14 bases between them. CDR3 length: 15 amino acids. The DNA for the CDR3 is TGTGCCAGTAGTTGGGGAAGGGGAAGCTCCTACGAGCAGTACTTC. Amino acid sequence: CASSWGRGSSYEQYF.

This clone was seen only once. This sequence joins TRBV29-1 and TRBJ2-5; 7 bases line up with TRBD2. CDR3 length: 14 amino acids. Germline assignment: CDR1 SQVTM and CDR2 ANQGSEA. V lost 8 bases, J lost 5 bases, and 14 bases stayed unmatched. DNA for the CDR3: TGCAGCATGATTGGGGAGGGGACGTGGGAGACCCAGTACTTC. Translation: CSMIGEGTWETQYF.

The V gene is TRBV15, the J gene TRBJ1-2; 9 bases are a match to TRBD1. The V gene's germline CDR1 is LNHNV and CDR2 YYDKDF (reference sequence). Losses at the gene ends were 0 bases for V and 2 bases for J; bases not matched to a gene: 19. The length of the CDR3 is 21 residues. Here the CDR3 reads CATSRDGSRFDKQGANYGYTF. The CDR3 DNA reads as TGTGCCACCAGCAGAGATGGGTCCCGCTTCGACAAACAGGGGGCGAACTATGGCTACACCTTC. The complete variable domain, with remaining parts taken from reference TRBV15 and TRBJ1-2, reads DAMVIQNPRYQVTQFGKPVTLSCSQTLNHNVMYWYQQKSSQAPKLLFHYYDKDFNNEADTPDNFQSRRPNTSFCFLDIRSPGLGDTAMYLCATSRDGSRFDKQGANYGYTFGSGTRLTVV.

This rearrangement joins TRBV13 to TRBJ1-5; D unclear. The length of the CDR3 is 14 residues. Germline V gives CDR1 PRHDT, CDR2 FYEKMQ (reference sequence). The V end lost 0 bases, the J end lost 6 bases, and 9 bases lay between the germline ends. The CDR3 reads CASSLGMSFQPQHF. The CDR3 DNA sequence: TGTGCCAGCAGCTTAGGCATGAGTTTTCAGCCCCAGCATTTT.

The rearrangement uses TRBV6-5 and TRBJ1-1, with 7 bases aligning to TRBD1. The CDR3 spans 15 residues. CDR1 is MNHEY, CDR2 SVGAGI, per germline. V shed 0 bases, J shed 8 bases, and the junction held 9 bases outside the gene matches. The CDR3, as DNA: TGTGCCAGCAGTTACTCTGAGGGGGCGCCAGGGGAAGCTTTCTTT. Encoded protein: CASSYSEGAPGEAFF.

The chain recombines TRBV6-5 with TRBJ2-1; D is perhaps TRBD2 (6 bases). The ends were cut back, 8 bases at V and 3 bases at J, with 11 bases in the middle. The germline V gene encodes CDR1 MNHEY and CDR2 SVGAGI. The length of the CDR3 is 13 residues. Here the CDR3 reads CASVGRGYNEQFF. The CDR3 coding sequence is TGTGCCAGCGTGGGGCGGGGCTACAATGAGCAGTTCTTC.

The chain combines TRBV4-1 with TRBJ2-5; possible D gene TRBD1, 5 bases. There are 15 residues in the CDR3. The V end was cut by 0 bases, the J end by 4 bases, with 12 bases between. Germline lookup yields CDR1 MGHRA and CDR2 YSYEKL. The CDR3 nucleotides read TGCGCCAGCAGCCAAGATTCAGGGTGGGCAGAGACCCAGTACTTC. It is translated as CASSQDSGWAETQYF.

The rearrangement uses TRBV7-9 and TRBJ1-2, with 8 bases aligning to TRBD1. CDR3 length: 14 amino acids. Unmatched junction bases numbered 4, after V lost 4 bases and J lost 3 bases. From germline, CDR1 is SEHNR and CDR2 FQNEAQ (reference sequence). The chain's CDR3 is CASSSLDRDYGYTF. The DNA for the CDR3 is TGTGCCAGCAGCTCCTTGGACAGGGACTATGGCTACACCTTC. Full variable domain (remainder filled in from reference TRBV7-9 and TRBJ1-2): DTGVSQNPRHKITKRGQNVTFRCDPISEHNRLYWYRQTLGQGPEFLTYFQNEAQLEKSRLLSDRFSAERPKGSFSTLEIQRTEQGDSAMYLCASSSLDRDYGYTFGSGTRLTVV.

The J gene is TRBJ2-7, the V gene TRBV5-1, with 7 bases fitting TRBD1. The CDR3 is 16 amino acids. Looked up from germline, CDR1 is SGHRS and CDR2 is YFSETQ. The ends lost 0 bases at V and 2 bases at J; junction bases unmatched: 8. The chain's CDR3 is CASSLEKTGITYEQYF. The CDR3, as DNA: TGCGCCAGCAGCTTGGAGAAGACAGGGATCACCTACGAGCAGTACTTC. Filled out from reference TRBV5-1 and TRBJ2-7, the complete variable domain reads KAGVTQTPRYLIKTRGQQVTLSCSPISGHRSVSWYQQTPGQGLQFLFEYFSETQRNKGNFPGRFSGRQFSNSRSEMNVSTLELGDSALYLCASSLEKTGITYEQYFGPGTRLTVT.

The rearrangement joins TRBV2 to TRBJ2-7, with D unclear. Looked up from germline, CDR1 is SNHLY and CDR2 is FYNNEI. This CDR3 is 12 amino acids long. V was clipped by 7 bases and J by 2 bases, with 9 bases between them. This chain's CDR3 is CASTLTTYEQYF. As DNA, the CDR3 is TGTGCCAGCACCCTGACAACCTACGAGCAGTACTTC.

The chain uses TRBV7-9 and TRBJ2-7, with TRBD1 matching over 7 bases. The V gene's germline CDR1 is SEHNR and CDR2 FQNEAQ (reference sequence). This CDR3 contains 13 residues. Germline trimming cut 5 bases from V and 6 bases from J; bases unmatched to any gene: 7. CDR3: CASSPPGGVEQYF. CDR3 in DNA: TGTGCCAGCAGCCCCCCAGGGGGAGTCGAGCAGTACTTC.

V and J are TRBV5-1 and TRBJ2-5, with TRBD2 matching 11 bases. V lost 4 bases to trimming and J lost 0 bases; unmatched junction nucleotides: 5. The CDR3 contains 16 residues. Germline V gene data show CDR1 as SGHRS and CDR2 as YFSETQ. The CDR3 is CASSVGLAGYQETQYF. DNA of the CDR3: TGCGCCAGCAGCGTTGGACTAGCGGGTTACCAAGAGACCCAGTACTTC.

The V and J genes are TRBV25-1 and TRBJ2-3, with 7 bases that match TRBD2. V dropped 1 base and J dropped 2; count of bases not matched to a gene: 9. Germline V gene lookup returns CDR1 MGHDK and CDR2 SYGVNS. CDR3 length equals 17 residues. CDR3 loop: CASSEFKRDYLTDTQYF. The CDR3 DNA sequence: TGTGCCAGCAGTGAATTCAAACGGGACTATCTCACAGATACGCAGTATTTT.

The chain uses TRBV7-9 and TRBJ2-7; tentatively, D is TRBD1 or TRBD2 (7 bases each). The germline V gene has CDR1 SEHNR and CDR2 FQNEAQ (reference sequence). Trimming took 4 bases from V and 5 from J, leaving 18 bases between them. CDR3 length equals 15 residues. CDR3 protein: CASSSSAGGAHEQYF. DNA for the CDR3: TGTGCCAGCAGCTCCTCTGCAGGGGGGGCCCACGAGCAGTACTTC.

The V call is TRBV5-1, the J call TRBJ2-7, with 10 bases matching TRBD1. The J segment lost 2 bases and the V segment lost 5 bases, leaving 4 bases of the junction unmatched. CDR1 and CDR2 (germline): SGHRS, YFSETQ. This CDR3 has 14 amino acids. The CDR3 here is CASSTGTGAYEQYF. In DNA form, the CDR3 reads TGCGCCAGCAGTACTGGGACAGGGGCCTACGAGCAGTACTTC.

The V and J genes are TRBV9 and TRBJ2-1, with D hard to call. Trimming took off 3 bases at V and 3 bases at J, with 7 bases between the two ends. The CDR3 sequence is 13 residues long. Germline loops: CDR1 SGDLS, CDR2 YYNGEE. The chain's CDR3 is CASSESIYNEQFF. In nucleotides, the CDR3 is TGTGCCAGCAGCGAGAGCATCTACAATGAGCAGTTCTTC.

The chain joins TRBV5-1 to TRBJ2-5; D might be TRBD2 (6 bases). V dropped 0 bases and J dropped 4 bases, with 16 bases sitting between them. The CDR3 spans 16 residues. Germline lookup yields CDR1 SGHRS and CDR2 YFSETQ. The CDR3 protein is CASSLVGGGTLETQYF. The CDR3 bases are TGCGCCAGCAGCTTGGTCGGTGGCGGGACTCTAGAGACCCAGTACTTC.